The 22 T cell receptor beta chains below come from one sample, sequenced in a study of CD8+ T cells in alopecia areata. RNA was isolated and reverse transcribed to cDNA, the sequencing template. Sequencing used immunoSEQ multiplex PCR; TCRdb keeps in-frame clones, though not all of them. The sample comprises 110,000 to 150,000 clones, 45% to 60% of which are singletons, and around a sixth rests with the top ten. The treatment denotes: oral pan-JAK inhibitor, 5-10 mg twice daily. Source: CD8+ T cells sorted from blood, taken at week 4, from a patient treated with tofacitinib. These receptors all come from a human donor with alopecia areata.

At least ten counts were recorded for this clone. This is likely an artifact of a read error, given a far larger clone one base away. CDR3 amino acids: CASSLGTGDQETQYF. DNA for the CDR3: TGTGCCAGCAGCTTGGGGACAGGGGACCAAGAGACCCAGTACTTC. The gene calls are TRBV7-9 and TRBJ2-5; the match to TRBD1 covers 10 bases. V was clipped by 3 bases and J by 0 bases; unmatched bases: 1. CDR1 and CDR2 (germline): SEHNR, FQNEAQ (reference sequence). This CDR3 region has 15 residues.

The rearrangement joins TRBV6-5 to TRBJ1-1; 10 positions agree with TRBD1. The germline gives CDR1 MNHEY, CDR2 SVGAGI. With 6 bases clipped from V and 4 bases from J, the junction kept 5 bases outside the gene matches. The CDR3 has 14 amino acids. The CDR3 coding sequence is TGTGCCAGCAGACGGAGGACAGGGGGCACTGAAGCTTTCTTT. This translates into CASRRRTGGTEAFF.

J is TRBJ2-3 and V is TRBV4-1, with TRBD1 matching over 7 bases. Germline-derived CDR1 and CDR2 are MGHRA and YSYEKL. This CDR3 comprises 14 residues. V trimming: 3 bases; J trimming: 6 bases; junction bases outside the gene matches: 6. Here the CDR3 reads CASSHPGTVDTQYF. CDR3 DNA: TGCGCCAGCAGCCACCCCGGGACAGTTGATACGCAGTATTTT.

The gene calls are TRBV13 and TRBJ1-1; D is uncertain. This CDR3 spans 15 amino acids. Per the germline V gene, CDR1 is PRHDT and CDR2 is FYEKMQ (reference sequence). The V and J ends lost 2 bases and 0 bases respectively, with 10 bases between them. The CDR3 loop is CASSLSLLMNTEAFF. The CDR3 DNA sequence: TGTGCCAGCAGCTTATCTCTCTTGATGAACACTGAAGCTTTCTTT.

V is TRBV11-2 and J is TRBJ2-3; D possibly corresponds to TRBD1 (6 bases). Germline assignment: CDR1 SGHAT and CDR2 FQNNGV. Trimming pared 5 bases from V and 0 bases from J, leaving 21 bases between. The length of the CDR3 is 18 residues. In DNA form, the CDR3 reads TGTGCCAGCAGCCAAGGCCCACCCGGGACACCGAGCACAGATACGCAGTATTTT. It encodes CASSQGPPGTPSTDTQYF.

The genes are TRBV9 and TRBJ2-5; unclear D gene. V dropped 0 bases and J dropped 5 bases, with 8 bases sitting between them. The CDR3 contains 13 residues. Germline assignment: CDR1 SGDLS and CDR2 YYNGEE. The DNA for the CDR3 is TGTGCCAGCAGCGTAGTAGTCGGCGAGACCCAGTACTTC. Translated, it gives CASSVVVGETQYF.

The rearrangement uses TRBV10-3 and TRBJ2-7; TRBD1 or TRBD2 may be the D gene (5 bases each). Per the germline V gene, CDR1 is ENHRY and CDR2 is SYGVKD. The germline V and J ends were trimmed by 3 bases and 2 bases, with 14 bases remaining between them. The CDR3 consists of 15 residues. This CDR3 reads CAISDRDGDTYEQYF. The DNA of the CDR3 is TGTGCCATCAGTGACCGGGACGGCGACACCTACGAGCAGTACTTC.

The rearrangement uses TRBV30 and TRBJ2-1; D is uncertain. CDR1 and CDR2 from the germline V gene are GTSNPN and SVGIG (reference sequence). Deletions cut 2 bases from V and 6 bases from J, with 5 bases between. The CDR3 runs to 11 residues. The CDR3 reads CAWSHGNEQFF. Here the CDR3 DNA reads TGTGCCTGGAGTCATGGCAATGAGCAGTTCTTC.

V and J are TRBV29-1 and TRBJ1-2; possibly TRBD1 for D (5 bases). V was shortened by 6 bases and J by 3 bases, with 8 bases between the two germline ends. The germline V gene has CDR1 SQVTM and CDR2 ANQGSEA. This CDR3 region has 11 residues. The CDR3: CSVGGYYGYTF. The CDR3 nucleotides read TGCAGCGTGGGGGGGTACTATGGCTACACCTTC.

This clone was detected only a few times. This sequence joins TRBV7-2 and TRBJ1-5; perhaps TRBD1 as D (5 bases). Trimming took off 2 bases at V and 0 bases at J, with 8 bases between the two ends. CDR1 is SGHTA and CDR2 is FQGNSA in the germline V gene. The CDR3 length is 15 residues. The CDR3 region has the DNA TGTGCCAGCAGCTTATGGGGGGATAGCAATCAGCCCCAGCATTTT. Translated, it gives CASSLWGDSNQPQHF. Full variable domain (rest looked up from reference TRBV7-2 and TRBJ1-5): GAGVSQSPSNKVTEKGKDVELRCDPISGHTALYWYRQSLGQGLEFLIYFQGNSAPDKSGLPSDRFSAERTGGSVSTLTIQRTQQEDSAVYLCASSLWGDSNQPQHFGDGTRLSIL.

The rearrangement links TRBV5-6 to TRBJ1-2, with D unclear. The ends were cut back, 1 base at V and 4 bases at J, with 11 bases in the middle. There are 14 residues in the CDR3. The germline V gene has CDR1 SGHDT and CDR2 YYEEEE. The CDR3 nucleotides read TGTGCCAGCAGCTTGACGGATAGCAGCTATGGCTACACCTTC. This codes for CASSLTDSSYGYTF.

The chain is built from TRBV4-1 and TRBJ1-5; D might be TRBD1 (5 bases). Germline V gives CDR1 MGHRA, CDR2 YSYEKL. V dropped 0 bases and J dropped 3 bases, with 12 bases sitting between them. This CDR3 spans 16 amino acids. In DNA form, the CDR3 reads TGCGCCAGCAGCCAAGATCGAGAGGGGATCAATCAGCCCCAGCATTTT. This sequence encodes CASSQDREGINQPQHF.

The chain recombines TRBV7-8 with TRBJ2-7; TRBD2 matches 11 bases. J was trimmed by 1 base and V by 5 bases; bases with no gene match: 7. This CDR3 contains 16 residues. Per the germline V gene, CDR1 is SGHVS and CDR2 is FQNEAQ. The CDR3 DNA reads TGTGCCAGCAGCCCAGGACTAGCGGGCGGTTCCTACGAGCAGTACTTC. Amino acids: CASSPGLAGGSYEQYF.

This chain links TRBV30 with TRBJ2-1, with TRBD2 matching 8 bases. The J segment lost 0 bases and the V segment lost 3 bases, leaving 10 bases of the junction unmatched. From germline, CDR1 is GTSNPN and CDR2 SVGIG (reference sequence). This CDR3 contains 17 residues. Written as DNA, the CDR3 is TGTGCCTGGAGCCCCTTGGGACTAGGGGACTCCTACAATGAGCAGTTCTTC. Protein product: CAWSPLGLGDSYNEQFF.

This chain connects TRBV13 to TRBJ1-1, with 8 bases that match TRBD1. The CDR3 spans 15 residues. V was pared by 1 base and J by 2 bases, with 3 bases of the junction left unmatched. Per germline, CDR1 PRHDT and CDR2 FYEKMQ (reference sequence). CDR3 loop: CASSLAGGANTEAFF. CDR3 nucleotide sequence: TGTGCCAGCAGCTTAGCAGGGGGCGCAAACACTGAAGCTTTCTTT.

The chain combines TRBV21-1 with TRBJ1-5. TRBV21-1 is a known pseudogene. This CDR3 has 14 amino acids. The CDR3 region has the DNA TGTGCCACCTACGACCGGGGGGCGGGTCAGCCCCAGCATTTT. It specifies CATYDRGAGQPQHF.

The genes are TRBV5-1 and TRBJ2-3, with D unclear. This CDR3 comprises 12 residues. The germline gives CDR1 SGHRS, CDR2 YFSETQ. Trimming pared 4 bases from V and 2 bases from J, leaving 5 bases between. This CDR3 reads CASSLNTDTQYF. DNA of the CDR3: TGCGCCAGCAGCCTAAACACAGATACGCAGTATTTT. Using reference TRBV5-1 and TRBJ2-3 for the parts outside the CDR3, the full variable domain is KAGVTQTPRYLIKTRGQQVTLSCSPISGHRSVSWYQQTPGQGLQFLFEYFSETQRNKGNFPGRFSGRQFSNSRSEMNVSTLELGDSALYLCASSLNTDTQYFGPGTRLTVL.

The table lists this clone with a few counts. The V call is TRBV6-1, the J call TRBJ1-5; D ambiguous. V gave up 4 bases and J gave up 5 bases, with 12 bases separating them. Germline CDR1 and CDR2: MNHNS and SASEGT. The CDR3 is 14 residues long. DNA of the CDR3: TGTGCCAGCAGTGGGCTTTCAGGAGATCAGCCCCAGCATTTT. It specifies CASSGLSGDQPQHF.

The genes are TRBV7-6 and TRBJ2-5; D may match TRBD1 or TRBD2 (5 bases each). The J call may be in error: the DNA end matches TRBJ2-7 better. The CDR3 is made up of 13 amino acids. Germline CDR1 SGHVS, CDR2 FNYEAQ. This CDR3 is CASSFRQGAEQYF. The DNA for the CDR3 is TGTGCCAGCAGCTTTCGTCAGGGAGCCGAGCAGTACTTC.

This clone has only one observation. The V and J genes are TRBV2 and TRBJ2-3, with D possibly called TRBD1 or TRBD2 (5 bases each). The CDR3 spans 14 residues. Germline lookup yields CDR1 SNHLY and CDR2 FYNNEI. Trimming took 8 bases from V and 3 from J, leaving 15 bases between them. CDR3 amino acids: CASGDGDGTDTQYF. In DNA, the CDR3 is TGTGCCAGCGGGGATGGGGACGGGACAGATACGCAGTATTTT. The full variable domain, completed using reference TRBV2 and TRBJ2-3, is EPEVTQTPSHQVTQMGQEVILRCVPISNHLYFYWYRQILGQKVEFLVSFYNNEISEKSEIFDDQFSVERPDGSNFTLKIRSTKLEDSAMYFCASGDGDGTDTQYFGPGTRLTVL.

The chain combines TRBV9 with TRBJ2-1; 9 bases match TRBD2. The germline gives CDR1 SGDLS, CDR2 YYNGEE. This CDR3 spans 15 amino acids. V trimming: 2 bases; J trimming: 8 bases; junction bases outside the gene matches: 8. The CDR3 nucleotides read TGTGCCAGCAGCGTGAGCGGGGGGCCGGTCCATGAGCAGTTCTTC. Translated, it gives CASSVSGGPVHEQFF.

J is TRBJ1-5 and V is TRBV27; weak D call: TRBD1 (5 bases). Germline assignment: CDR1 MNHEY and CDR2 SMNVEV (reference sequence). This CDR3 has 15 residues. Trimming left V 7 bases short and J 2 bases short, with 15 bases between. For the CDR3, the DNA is TGTGCCAGCAAGCCTGGGGGGGGAGGCAATCAGCCCCAGCATTTT. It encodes CASKPGGGGNQPQHF.